This entry lists 28 T cell receptor beta chains sequenced from one sample in a study of a mutant IDH1 vaccine in newly diagnosed glioma. No antigen is known for these receptors. The method was immunoSEQ multiplex PCR; TCRdb's version includes in-frame clones alone and lacks a portion of them. This table has 110,000 or so clones, roughly 90% appearing once. Time point noted: week 11, during vaccination. In the vaccine, a single dose held 300 ug of the mutant IDH1 20-mer peptide, along with topical imiquimod. The sequencing here drew on PBMCs, taken from a glioma patient whose treatment included an IDH1 peptide vaccine. Every receptor here comes from a woman aged 45-59 years with glioma.

The CDR3 region has the DNA TGTGCCAGCAGTGTGGGGGTTGGGAGGTTGGATACGCAGTATTTT. Amino acid sequence: CASSVGVGRLDTQYF. This chain uses TRBV25-1 with TRBJ2-3; D possibly corresponds to TRBD2 (6 bases). The V end lost 4 bases, the J end lost 6 bases, and 17 bases lay between the germline ends. From germline, CDR1 is MGHDK and CDR2 SYGVNS. The CDR3 is 15 amino acids.

The chain recombines TRBV6-1 with TRBJ2-7, with D uncertain. The CDR3 is 11 residues long. The V end lost 4 bases, the J end lost 4 bases, and 5 bases lay between the germline ends. Germline CDR1 MNHNS, CDR2 SASEGT. CDR3 DNA: TGTGCCAGCAGTGTAATGTACGAGCAGTACTTC. As protein: CASSVMYEQYF.

This clone was seen once. The V gene is TRBV7-3, the J gene TRBJ2-1; D remains unclear. The germline CDR1 and CDR2 sequences are SGHTA and FQGTGA. V lost 5 bases, J lost 10 bases, and 12 bases lay in between. The CDR3 extends over 12 amino acids. CDR3 residues: CASSPDRSEQFF. CDR3 coding DNA: TGTGCCAGCAGCCCAGACCGGAGCGAGCAGTTCTTC.

The rearrangement links TRBV29-1 to TRBJ1-4; tentative D call: TRBD1 (5 bases). The CDR3 runs 15 residues. The V gene lost 1 base and the J gene lost 8 bases, with 17 bases spanning the gap. Germline V gives CDR1 SQVTM, CDR2 ANQGSEA. CDR3: CSVEGIGGVGEKLFF. The CDR3 nucleotides are TGCAGCGTTGAAGGGATCGGAGGGGTGGGAGAAAAACTGTTTTTT.

J is TRBJ1-1 and V is TRBV9, with D tentatively TRBD1 (6 bases). This CDR3 spans 16 amino acids. V lost 3 bases and J 2 bases, leaving 17 bases between the germline ends. The germline gives CDR1 SGDLS, CDR2 YYNGEE. The DNA of the CDR3 is TGTGCCAGCAGCGCCGACCTTACAGGGTCCAACACTGAAGCTTTCTTT. Protein product: CASSADLTGSNTEAFF.

The chain joins TRBV11-2 to TRBJ2-5, with 9 positions matching TRBD2. V shed 3 bases and J 5 bases; nucleotides not matched to a gene: 16. This CDR3 is built from 18 residues. CDR1 and CDR2 (germline): SGHAT, FQNNGV. In DNA, the CDR3 is TGTGCCAGCAGCTTCCCGCGGCTAGCGGGATGGGATGGGGAGACCCAGTACTTC. It codes for CASSFPRLAGWDGETQYF.

The chain uses TRBV19 and TRBJ2-7, with TRBD2 matching 8 bases. This CDR3 spans 15 amino acids. After removal of 3 bases from V and 3 bases from J, the junction contained 7 bases not matched to a gene. Per germline, CDR1 LNHDA and CDR2 SQIVND (reference sequence). The DNA of the CDR3 is TGTGCCAGTAGTATGGCGACGGGAGGGTTCTACGAGCAGTACTTC. This sequence encodes CASSMATGGFYEQYF.

This clone was found a few times. This sequence joins TRBV27 and TRBJ1-6, with a possible D match to TRBD1 (6 bases). Germline loops: CDR1 MNHEY, CDR2 SMNVEV (reference sequence). V was cut by 2 bases and J by 11 bases, with 13 bases left in between. The CDR3 is 14 amino acids. DNA for the CDR3: TGTGCCAGCAGTTTAAGACAAGGGGGTACACCCCTCCACTTT. It encodes CASSLRQGGTPLHF.

The chain is built from TRBV30 and TRBJ2-5; tentatively, D is TRBD2 (6 bases). CDR1 and CDR2 from the germline V gene are GTSNPN and SVGIG (reference sequence). The V end lost 3 bases, the J end lost 0 bases, and 17 bases lay between the germline ends. The CDR3 covers 16 residues. The chain's CDR3 is CAWRRGIGMYQETQYF. Here the CDR3 DNA reads TGTGCCTGGAGACGGGGGATAGGTATGTACCAAGAGACCCAGTACTTC.

This clone was counted a single time. The chain carries TRBV11-2 and TRBJ1-1; maybe TRBD1 (6 bases). From germline, CDR1 is SGHAT and CDR2 FQNNGV. CDR3 length: 14 amino acids. The ends were cut back, 3 bases at V and 0 bases at J, with 8 bases in the middle. For the CDR3, the DNA is TGTGCCAGCAGCTTCTCAGGGGTGAACACTGAAGCTTTCTTT. It translates to CASSFSGVNTEAFF.

The rearrangement joins TRBV28 to TRBJ2-1; TRBD1 agrees at 9 bases. With V trimmed by 2 bases and J by 1 base, 3 bases remained unmatched. CDR1 MDHEN and CDR2 SYDVKM come from the germline V gene. The CDR3 is 16 residues long. The chain's CDR3 is CASSLAGQGSYNEQFF. DNA for the CDR3: TGTGCCAGCAGTTTAGCTGGACAGGGGTCCTACAATGAGCAGTTCTTC.

The gene calls are TRBV5-1 and TRBJ2-5; 9 bases match TRBD1. The V gene's germline CDR1 is SGHRS and CDR2 YFSETQ. CDR3 length equals 16 residues. V lost 4 bases, J lost 7 bases, and 14 bases stayed unmatched. In DNA form, the CDR3 reads TGCGCCAGCAGCCTGGACAGGGGTTTCCTGATTGGGACCCAGTACTTC. Residues: CASSLDRGFLIGTQYF.

V is TRBV6-6 and J is TRBJ2-7; D gene ambiguous. Germline V gene lookup returns CDR1 MNHNY and CDR2 SVGAGI (reference sequence). This CDR3 has 11 amino acids. Trimming removed 5 bases at V and 4 bases at J, with 6 bases between. DNA of the CDR3: TGTGCCAGCAGTCCCTGGTACGAGCAGTACTTC. This codes for CASSPWYEQYF.

The chain joins TRBV29-1 to TRBJ2-7, with 9 bases lining up with TRBD1. The V gene end was trimmed by 6 bases and the J gene end by 3 bases; junction bases not matched to a gene: 6. CDR3 length: 13 residues. Germline V lookup: CDR1 SQVTM, CDR2 ANQGSEA. CDR3 amino acids: CSVPGQGLYEQYF. The CDR3 DNA reads as TGCAGCGTGCCGGGACAGGGACTCTACGAGCAGTACTTC.

The chain joins TRBV29-1 to TRBJ2-3; 11 bases line up with TRBD1. With 7 bases clipped from V and 4 bases from J, the junction kept 4 bases outside the gene matches. Per the germline V gene, CDR1 is SQVTM and CDR2 is ANQGSEA. This CDR3 spans 13 amino acids. CDR3 loop: CSGGTGGSDTQYF. CDR3 coding DNA: TGCAGCGGTGGGACAGGGGGATCAGATACGCAGTATTTT.

This chain joins TRBV4-1 and TRBJ1-2; unclear D gene. The CDR3 extends over 14 amino acids. CDR1 MGHRA and CDR2 YSYEKL come from the germline V gene. V was trimmed by 0 bases and J by 2 bases, leaving 7 bases between them. In nucleotides, the CDR3 is TGCGCCAGCAGCCAAGAATGGGGAAACTATGGCTACACCTTC. The encoded protein is CASSQEWGNYGYTF.

The chain combines TRBV7-6 with TRBJ1-4; a possible D gene is TRBD1 (6 bases). Per the germline V gene, CDR1 is SGHVS and CDR2 is FNYEAQ. The CDR3 sequence is 16 residues long. Trimming took 4 bases from V and 7 from J, leaving 19 bases between them. For the CDR3, the DNA is TGTGCCAGCAGCTCCCTTTACAGGGACCAGGCTGAAAAACTGTTTTTT. Its protein is CASSSLYRDQAEKLFF. The whole variable domain, filled in from reference TRBV7-6 and TRBJ1-4, reads GAGVSQSPRYKVTKRGQDVALRCDPISGHVSLYWYRQALGQGPEFLTYFNYEAQQDKSGLPNDRFSAERPEGSISTLTIQRTEQRDSAMYRCASSSLYRDQAEKLFFGSGTQLSVL.

The chain recombines TRBV30 with TRBJ2-7; D may be TRBD1 or TRBD2 (5 bases each). V dropped 1 base and J dropped 4 bases, with 11 bases sitting between them. This CDR3 is built from 13 residues. The germline gives CDR1 GTSNPN, CDR2 SVGIG (reference sequence). CDR3 loop: CAWSARETYEQYF. CDR3 coding DNA: TGTGCCTGGAGTGCCAGGGAGACTTACGAGCAGTACTTC.

The chain uses TRBV6-1 and TRBJ1-2, with D possibly matching TRBD1 (5 bases). Trimming shortened V by 1 base and J by 7 bases, and 13 bases separated the two germline ends. Germline V CDR1 and CDR2: MNHNS, SASEGT. The CDR3 consists of 14 residues. The CDR3 DNA reads TGTGCCAGCAGTGAAGTGGAGGGGATGCGTGGCTACACCTTC. It codes for CASSEVEGMRGYTF.

V is TRBV7-2 and J is TRBJ2-1; D could derive from TRBD1 or TRBD2 (5 bases each). V lost 3 bases to trimming and J lost 4 bases, with 10 bases between them. Per the germline V gene, CDR1 is SGHTA and CDR2 is FQGNSA. CDR3 size: 14 residues. This CDR3 is CASSFPGPYNEQFF. DNA for the CDR3: TGTGCCAGCAGCTTTCCGGGACCATACAATGAGCAGTTCTTC.

The chain is built from TRBV29-1 and TRBJ2-3; the D is unclear. Germline V gene lookup returns CDR1 SQVTM and CDR2 ANQGSEA. Trimming took off 1 base at V and 1 base at J, with 6 bases between the two ends. The length of the CDR3 is 13 residues. The CDR3: CSVEGSGTDTQYF. CDR3 in DNA: TGCAGCGTTGAAGGTTCGGGCACAGATACGCAGTATTTT.

The rearrangement uses TRBV28 and TRBJ2-7; 11 bases agree with TRBD1. Germline V CDR1 and CDR2: MDHEN, SYDVKM. This CDR3 has 15 amino acids. V lost 6 bases to trimming and J lost 7 bases; unmatched junction nucleotides: 11. CDR3 residues: CASRDPGQGVGEQYF. The CDR3 DNA reads as TGTGCCAGCAGGGATCCGGGACAGGGGGTGGGGGAGCAGTACTTC.

The chain carries TRBV6-1 and TRBJ1-2; 9 positions match TRBD1. Unmatched junction bases numbered 8, after V lost 7 bases and J lost 8 bases. Germline CDR1 is MNHNS and CDR2 is SASEGT. The CDR3 length is 13 residues. CDR3 region: CASNPGTGYGYTF. The CDR3, as DNA: TGTGCCAGCAACCCCGGGACAGGGTACGGCTACACCTTC.

The V and J genes are TRBV27 and TRBJ2-7; 12 positions match TRBD2. The V and J ends lost 5 bases and 7 bases, in that order; junction bases with no gene match: 9. Germline-derived CDR1 and CDR2 are MNHEY and SMNVEV (reference sequence). The CDR3 contains 15 residues. The CDR3 bases are TGTGCCAGCAGTCTCCGACTAGCGGGAGCGGGAGAGCAGTACTTC. Encoded protein: CASSLRLAGAGEQYF.

This chain connects TRBV27 to TRBJ2-5; D not certain. CDR1 MNHEY and CDR2 SMNVEV come from the germline V gene (reference sequence). Trimming pared 4 bases from V and 4 bases from J, leaving 19 bases between. This CDR3 has 16 amino acids. The chain's CDR3 is CASSSTPDTRRETQYF. In DNA form, the CDR3 reads TGTGCCAGCAGTTCCACGCCAGACACCCGGAGAGAGACCCAGTACTTC.

The V and J genes are TRBV4-1 and TRBJ2-1; the match to TRBD2 covers 14 bases. With 1 base clipped from V and 4 bases from J, the junction kept 9 bases outside the gene matches. Germline V CDR1 and CDR2: MGHRA, YSYEKL. The CDR3 is 19 residues long. The CDR3 is CASSQALGLAGVGYNEQFF. CDR3 bases: TGCGCCAGCAGCCAAGCCCTGGGACTAGCGGGAGTCGGGTACAATGAGCAGTTCTTC.

The rearrangement uses TRBV28 and TRBJ1-5; 9 bases fit TRBD1. V gave up 6 bases and J gave up 7 bases; unmatched junction bases: 7. From germline, CDR1 is MDHEN and CDR2 SYDVKM. The CDR3 contains 14 residues. The DNA for the CDR3 is TGTGCCAGCAGATCCGGGACAGGGACGCAGCCCCAGCATTTT. Protein sequence: CASRSGTGTQPQHF.

This clone was seen only once. This chain connects TRBV9 to TRBJ2-1; D is ambiguous. Germline-derived CDR1 and CDR2 are SGDLS and YYNGEE. V was trimmed by 0 bases and J by 5 bases, leaving 12 bases between them. This CDR3 has 15 residues. Written as DNA, the CDR3 is TGTGCCAGCAGCGTAGGGGTAAGGAGAAACAATGAGCAGTTCTTC. Protein: CASSVGVRRNNEQFF.